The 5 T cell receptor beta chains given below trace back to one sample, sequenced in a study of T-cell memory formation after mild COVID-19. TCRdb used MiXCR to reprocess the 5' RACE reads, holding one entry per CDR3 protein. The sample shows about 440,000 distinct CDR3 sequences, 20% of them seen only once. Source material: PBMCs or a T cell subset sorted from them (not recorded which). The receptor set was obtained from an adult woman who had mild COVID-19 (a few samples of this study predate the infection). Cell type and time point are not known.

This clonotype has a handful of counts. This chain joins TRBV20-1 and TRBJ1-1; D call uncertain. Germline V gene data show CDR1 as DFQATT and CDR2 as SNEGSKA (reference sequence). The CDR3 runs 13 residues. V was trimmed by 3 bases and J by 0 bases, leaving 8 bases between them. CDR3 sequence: CSASGNMNTEAFF. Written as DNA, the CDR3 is TGCAGTGCTAGCGGTAACATGAACACTGAAGCTTTCTTT.

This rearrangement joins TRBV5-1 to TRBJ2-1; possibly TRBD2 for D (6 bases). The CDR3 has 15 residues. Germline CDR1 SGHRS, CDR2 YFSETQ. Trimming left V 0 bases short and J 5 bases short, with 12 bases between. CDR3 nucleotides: TGCGCCAGCAGCTTGGGCGGGATGGGACACAATGAGCAGTTCTTC. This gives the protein CASSLGGMGHNEQFF.

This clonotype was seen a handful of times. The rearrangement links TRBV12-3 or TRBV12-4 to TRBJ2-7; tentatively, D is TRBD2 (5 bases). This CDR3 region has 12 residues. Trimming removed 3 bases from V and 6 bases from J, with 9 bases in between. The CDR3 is CASSFGVSEQYF. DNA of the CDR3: TGTGCCAGCAGTTTCGGGGTTAGCGAGCAGTACTTC.

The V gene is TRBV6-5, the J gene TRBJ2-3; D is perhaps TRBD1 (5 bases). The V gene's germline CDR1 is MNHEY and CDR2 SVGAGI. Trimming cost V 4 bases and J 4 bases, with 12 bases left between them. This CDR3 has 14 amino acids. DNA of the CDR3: TGTGCCAGCAGTTTATCGACAGCGCCAGATACGCAGTATTTT. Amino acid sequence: CASSLSTAPDTQYF.

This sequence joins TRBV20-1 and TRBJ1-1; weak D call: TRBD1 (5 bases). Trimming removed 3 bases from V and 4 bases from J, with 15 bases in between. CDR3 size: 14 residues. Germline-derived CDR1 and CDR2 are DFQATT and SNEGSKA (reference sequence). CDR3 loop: CSASSYGGGTEAFF. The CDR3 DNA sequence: TGCAGTGCTAGTTCCTACGGGGGAGGCACTGAAGCTTTCTTT.